This record concerns one TCR beta chain sequence. These data belong to a study of blood T cell repertoires in COVID-19. In the study overall: COVID-19 samples from acute and convalescent phases originated in the United States, Italy and Spain.

This CDR3 has 16 residues. The germline V gene encodes CDR1 KGHSH and CDR2 LQKENI. V lost 3 bases and J 0 bases, leaving 14 bases between the germline ends. TCRdb keeps only in-frame clones here, not all; method: immunoSEQ multiplex PCR. The sample has about 210,000 clones, over 70% seen once. The sequence was collected from a man in his fifties or sixties with active or convalescent COVID-19. The chain recombines TRBV18 with TRBJ1-1; the D gene is possibly TRBD1 (5 bases). The specimen was peripheral blood. The chain's CDR3 is CASSPSMTRVNTEAFF. The CDR3 DNA reads TGTGCCAGCTCACCTTCTATGACCAGGGTGAACACTGAAGCTTTCTTT. Full variable domain (outside the CDR3, taken from reference TRBV18 and TRBJ1-1): NAGVMQNPRHLVRRRGQEARLRCSPMKGHSHVYWYRQLPEEGLKFMVYLQKENIIDESGMPKERFSAEFPKEGPSILRIQQVVRGDSAAYFCASSPSMTRVNTEAFFGQGTRLTVV.